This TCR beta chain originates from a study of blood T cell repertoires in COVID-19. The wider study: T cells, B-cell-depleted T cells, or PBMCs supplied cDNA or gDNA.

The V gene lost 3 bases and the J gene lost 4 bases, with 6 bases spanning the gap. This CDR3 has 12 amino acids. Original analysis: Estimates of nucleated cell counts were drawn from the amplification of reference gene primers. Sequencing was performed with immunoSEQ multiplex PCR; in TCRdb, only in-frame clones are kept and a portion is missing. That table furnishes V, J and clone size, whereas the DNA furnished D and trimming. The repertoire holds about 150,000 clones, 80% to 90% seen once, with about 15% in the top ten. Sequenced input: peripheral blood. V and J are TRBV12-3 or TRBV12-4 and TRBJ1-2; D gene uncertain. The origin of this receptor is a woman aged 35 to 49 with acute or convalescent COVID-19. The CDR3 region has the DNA TGTGCCAGCAGTTTTCTATTCTATGGCTACACCTTC. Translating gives CASSFLFYGYTF.